These T cell receptor beta chains were read from a single sample in a study of blood T cell repertoires in COVID-19. Sequenced by immunoSEQ multiplex PCR; TCRdb stores in-frame clones only, minus some. The data show roughly 140,000 clones, with around 84% seen just once and 10% to 15% held by the top ten. Specimen: peripheral blood. The receptor source for this set is a man between 60 and 70 years old with active or convalescent COVID-19. The CDR3 runs from the conserved cysteine through the conserved F or W. A D gene is named only where the DNA matches it firmly. Size is omitted from some rows. Given values are once, few, many or a class for expanded clones.

V	D	J	size	CDR3	DNA
TRBV6-6	TRBD1	TRBJ1-5	-	CASRLFTGVDQPQHF	TGTGCCAGCAGGCTCTTCACAGGGGTGGATCAGCCCCAGCATTTT
TRBV24-1	TRBD1	TRBJ2-4	-	CATHRAGTALAKNIQYF	TGTGCCACTCACCGGGCCGGGACAGCGCTAGCCAAAAACATTCAGTACTTC
TRBV5-4	-	TRBJ2-1	-	CASSPTAGYNEQFF	TGTGCCAGCAGCCCCACGGCAGGCTACAATGAGCAGTTCTTC
TRBV28	-	TRBJ2-7	-	CASSLNSYEQYF	TGTGCCAGCAGTCTAAACTCCTACGAGCAGTACTTC
TRBV5-8	-	TRBJ2-7	-	CASSSVNYEQYF	TGTGCCAGCAGCTCGGTCAACTACGAGCAGTACTTC
TRBV7-8	-	TRBJ1-1	few	CASNPGTPNTEAFF	TGTGCCAGCAACCCGGGGACACCGAACACTGAAGCTTTCTTT
TRBV4-3	-	TRBJ2-3	-	CASSQYGADTQYF	TGCGCCAGCAGCCAATACGGAGCAGATACGCAGTATTTT
TRBV7-3	TRBD1	TRBJ1-1	once	CASSLGQGTEAFF	TGTGCCAGCAGCCTGGGACAGGGGACTGAAGCTTTCTTT
TRBV7-2	TRBD2	TRBJ2-7	-	CASSLERGREYF	TGTGCCAGCAGCTTAGAACGAGGGAGGGAGTACTTC
TRBV29-1	TRBD1	TRBJ2-7	-	CSARDSSYEQYF	TGCAGCGCACGGGACAGTTCCTACGAGCAGTACTTC
TRBV6-1	TRBD1	TRBJ2-1	-	CASSGGRQGRANEQFF	TGTGCCAGCAGTGGGGGGCGACAGGGCAGAGCTAATGAGCAGTTCTTC
TRBV28	-	TRBJ1-5	-	CASSLTTSPQHF	TGTGCCAGCAGTTTAACAACCTCGCCCCAGCATTTT
TRBV6-2/TRBV6-3	-	TRBJ1-3	-	CASSFWYGRSGNTIYF	TGTGCCAGCAGTTTTTGGTACGGTCGCTCTGGAAACACCATATATTTT
TRBV2	-	TRBJ2-2	-	CASMGQMNTGELFF	TGTGCCAGCATGGGACAAATGAACACCGGGGAGCTGTTTTTT
TRBV6-5	TRBD2	TRBJ2-7	few	CASRPAASGSYEQYF	TGTGCCAGCAGGCCAGCGGCTAGCGGGAGCTACGAGCAGTACTTC
TRBV6-2/TRBV6-3	TRBD2	TRBJ2-1	-	CASSYYALDVVGAGVIGRAVF	TGTGCCAGCAGTTACTACGCCCTCGATGTGGTCGGTGCGGGAGTGATAGGGCGGGCGGTCTTC
TRBV27	-	TRBJ2-2	-	CASSLWGRDTGELFF	TGTGCCAGCAGCCTATGGGGGCGCGACACCGGGGAGCTGTTTTTT
TRBV30	TRBD1	TRBJ1-4	-	CAWSAGTGQIEKLFF	TGTGCCTGGAGTGCAGGGACAGGGCAAATTGAAAAACTGTTTTTT
TRBV5-5	TRBD1	TRBJ2-5	-	CASSMGQQETQYF	TGTGCCAGCAGCATGGGACAGCAAGAGACCCAGTACTTC